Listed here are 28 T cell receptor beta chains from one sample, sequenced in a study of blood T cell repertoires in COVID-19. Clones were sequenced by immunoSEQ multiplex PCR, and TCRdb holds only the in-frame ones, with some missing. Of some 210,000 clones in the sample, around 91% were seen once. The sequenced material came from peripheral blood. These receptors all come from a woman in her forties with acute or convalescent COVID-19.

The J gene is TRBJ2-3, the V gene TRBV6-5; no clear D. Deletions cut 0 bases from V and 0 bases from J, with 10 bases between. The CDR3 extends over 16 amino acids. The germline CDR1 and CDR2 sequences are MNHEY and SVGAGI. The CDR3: CASSYSKVASTDTQYF. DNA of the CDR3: TGTGCCAGCAGTTACTCGAAAGTGGCAAGCACAGATACGCAGTATTTT.

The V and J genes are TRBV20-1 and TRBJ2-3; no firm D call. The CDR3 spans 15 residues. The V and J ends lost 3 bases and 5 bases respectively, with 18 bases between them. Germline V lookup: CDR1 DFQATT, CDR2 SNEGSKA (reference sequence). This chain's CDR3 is CSASLETRIGDTQYF. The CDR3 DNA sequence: TGCAGTGCTAGTTTAGAAACCCGAATCGGAGATACGCAGTATTTT.

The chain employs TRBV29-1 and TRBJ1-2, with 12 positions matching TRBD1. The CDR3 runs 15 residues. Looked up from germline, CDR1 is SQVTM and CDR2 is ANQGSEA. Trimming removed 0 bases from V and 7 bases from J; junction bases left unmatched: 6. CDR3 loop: CSVEDGTGGRGGYTF. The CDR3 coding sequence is TGCAGCGTTGAAGACGGGACAGGGGGCAGGGGTGGCTACACCTTC.

CDR3 bases: TGTGCCAGCAGCCAAGATCGGCTAGCGCTACCAAATACGCAGTATTTT. Residues: CASSQDRLALPNTQYF. The chain recombines TRBV3-1 (or the pseudogene TRBV3-2) with TRBJ2-3, with D tentatively TRBD2 (6 bases). The CDR3 is made up of 16 amino acids. V lost 0 bases to trimming and J lost 7 bases, with 17 bases between them. Per germline, CDR1 LGHDT and CDR2 YNNKEL (reference sequence).

The CDR3 here is CASSEGQGNSGNTIYF. CDR3 sequence (DNA): TGTGCCAGCAGTGAAGGGCAGGGAAACTCTGGAAACACCATATATTTT. This chain links TRBV2 with TRBJ1-3, with D maybe TRBD1 (5 bases). Germline CDR1 and CDR2: SNHLY and FYNNEI. The CDR3 contains 16 residues. Trimming left V 1 base short and J 0 bases short, with 10 bases between.

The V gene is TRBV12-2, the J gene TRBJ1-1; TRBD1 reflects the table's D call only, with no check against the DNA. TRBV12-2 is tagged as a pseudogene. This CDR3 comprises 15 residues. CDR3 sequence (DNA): TGTGCAAGTCGCTTAGGACACAGGGTGAACACTGAAGCTTTCTTT. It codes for CASRLGHRVNTEAFF.

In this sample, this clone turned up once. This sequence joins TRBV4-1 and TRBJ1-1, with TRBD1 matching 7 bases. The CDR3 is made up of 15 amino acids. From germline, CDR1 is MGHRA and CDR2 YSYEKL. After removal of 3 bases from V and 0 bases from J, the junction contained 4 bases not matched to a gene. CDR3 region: CASSHVTGMNTEAFF. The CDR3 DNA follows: TGCGCCAGCAGCCACGTGACAGGGATGAACACTGAAGCTTTCTTT.

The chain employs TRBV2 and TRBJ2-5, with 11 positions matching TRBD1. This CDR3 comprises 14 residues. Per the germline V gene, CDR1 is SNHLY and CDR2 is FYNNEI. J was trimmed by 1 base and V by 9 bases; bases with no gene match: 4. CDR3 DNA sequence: TGTGCCAGTAGGACAGGGGGCCTCCAAGAGACCCAGTACTTC. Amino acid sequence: CASRTGGLQETQYF.

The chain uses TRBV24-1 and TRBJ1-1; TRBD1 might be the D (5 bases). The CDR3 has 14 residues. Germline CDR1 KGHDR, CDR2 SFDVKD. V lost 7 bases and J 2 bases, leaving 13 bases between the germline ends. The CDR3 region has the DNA TGTGCCACCAGGACCCGACAGCCCAACACTGAAGCTTTCTTT. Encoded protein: CATRTRQPNTEAFF.

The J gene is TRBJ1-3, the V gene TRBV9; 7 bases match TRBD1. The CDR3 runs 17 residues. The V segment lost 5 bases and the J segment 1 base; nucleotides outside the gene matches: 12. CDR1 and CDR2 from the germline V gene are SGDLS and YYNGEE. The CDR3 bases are TGTGCCAGCAGTGTCCAAGGGGGCGCCAGTTCTGGAAACACCATATATTTT. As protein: CASSVQGGASSGNTIYF.

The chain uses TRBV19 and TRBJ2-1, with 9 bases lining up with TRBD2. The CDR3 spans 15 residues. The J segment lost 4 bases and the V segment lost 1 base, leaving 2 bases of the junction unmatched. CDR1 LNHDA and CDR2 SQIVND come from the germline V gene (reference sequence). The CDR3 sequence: CASSIGLAGYNEQFF. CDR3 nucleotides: TGTGCCAGTAGTATAGGTCTAGCGGGGTACAATGAGCAGTTCTTC.

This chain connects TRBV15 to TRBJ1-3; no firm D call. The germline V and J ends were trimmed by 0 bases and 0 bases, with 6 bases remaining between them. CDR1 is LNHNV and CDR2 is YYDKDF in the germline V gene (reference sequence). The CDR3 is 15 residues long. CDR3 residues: CATSRDSVSGNTIYF. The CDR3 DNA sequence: TGTGCCACCAGCAGAGATTCCGTCTCTGGAAACACCATATATTTT.

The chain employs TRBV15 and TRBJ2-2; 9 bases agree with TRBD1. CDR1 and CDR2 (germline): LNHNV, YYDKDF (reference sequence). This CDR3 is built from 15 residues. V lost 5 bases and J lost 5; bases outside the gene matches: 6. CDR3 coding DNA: TGTGCCACCAGCTCAGACAGGGGGAGTACCGGGGAGCTGTTTTTT. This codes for CATSSDRGSTGELFF.

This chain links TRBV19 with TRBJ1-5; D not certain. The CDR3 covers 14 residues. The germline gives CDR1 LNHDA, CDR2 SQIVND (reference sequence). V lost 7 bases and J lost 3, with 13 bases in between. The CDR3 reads CASKRAADNQPQHF. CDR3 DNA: TGTGCCAGTAAGCGGGCAGCGGACAATCAGCCCCAGCATTTT.

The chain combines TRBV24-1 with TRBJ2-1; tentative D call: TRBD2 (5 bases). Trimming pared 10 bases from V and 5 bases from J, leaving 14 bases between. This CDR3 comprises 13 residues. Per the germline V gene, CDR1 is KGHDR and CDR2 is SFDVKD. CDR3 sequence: CATSLDWDNEQFF. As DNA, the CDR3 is TGTGCCACTTCCCTGGACTGGGACAATGAGCAGTTCTTC.

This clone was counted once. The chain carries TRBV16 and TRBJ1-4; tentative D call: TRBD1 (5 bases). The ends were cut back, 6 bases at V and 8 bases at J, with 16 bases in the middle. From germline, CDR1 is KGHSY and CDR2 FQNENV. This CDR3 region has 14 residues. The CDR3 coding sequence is TGTGCCAGCAGTCCTCAGGGTGTCGAGGAAAAACTGTTTTTT. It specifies CASSPQGVEEKLFF. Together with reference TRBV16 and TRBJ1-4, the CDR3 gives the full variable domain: GEEVAQTPKHLVRGEGQKAKLYCAPIKGHSYVFWYQQVLKNEFKFLISFQNENVFDETGMPKERFSAKCLPNSPCSLEIQATKLEDSAVYFCASSPQGVEEKLFFGSGTQLSVL.

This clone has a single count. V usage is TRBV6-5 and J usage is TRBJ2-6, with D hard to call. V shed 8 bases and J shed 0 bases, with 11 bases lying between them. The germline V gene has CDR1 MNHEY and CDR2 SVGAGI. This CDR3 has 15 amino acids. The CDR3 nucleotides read TGTGCCAGCGCCTACTGGAGCTCTGGGGCCAACGTCCTGACTTTC. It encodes CASAYWSSGANVLTF.

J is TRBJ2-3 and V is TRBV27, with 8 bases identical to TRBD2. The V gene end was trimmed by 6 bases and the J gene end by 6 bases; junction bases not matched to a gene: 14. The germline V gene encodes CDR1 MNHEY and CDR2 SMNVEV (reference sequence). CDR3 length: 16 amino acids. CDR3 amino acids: CASRGRSWGGRDTQYF. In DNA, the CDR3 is TGTGCCAGCAGGGGACGGAGCTGGGGCGGGAGGGATACGCAGTATTTT.

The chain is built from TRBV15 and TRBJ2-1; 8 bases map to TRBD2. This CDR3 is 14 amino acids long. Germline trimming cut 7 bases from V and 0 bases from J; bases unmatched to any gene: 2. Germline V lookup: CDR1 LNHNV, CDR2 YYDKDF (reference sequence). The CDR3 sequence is CATNGGASYNEQFF. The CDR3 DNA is TGTGCCACCAACGGGGGGGCCTCCTACAATGAGCAGTTCTTC.

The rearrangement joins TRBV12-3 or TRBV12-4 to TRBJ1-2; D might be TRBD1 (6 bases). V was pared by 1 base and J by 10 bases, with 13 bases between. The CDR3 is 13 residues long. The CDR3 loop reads CASSLDGQSDYTF. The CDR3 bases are TGTGCCAGCAGTTTAGATGGACAGTCTGACTACACCTTC.

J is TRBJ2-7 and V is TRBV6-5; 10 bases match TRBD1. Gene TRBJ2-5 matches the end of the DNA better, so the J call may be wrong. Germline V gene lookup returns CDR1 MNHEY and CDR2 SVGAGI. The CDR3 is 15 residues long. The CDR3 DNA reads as TGTGCCAGCAGTCGACGACAGGGGGCAGGGGAGACCCAGTACTTC. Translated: CASSRRQGAGETQYF.

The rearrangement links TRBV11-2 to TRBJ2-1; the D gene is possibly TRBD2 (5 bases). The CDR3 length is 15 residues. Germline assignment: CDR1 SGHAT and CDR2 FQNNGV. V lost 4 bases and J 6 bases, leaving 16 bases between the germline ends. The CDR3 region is CASSSSILRGNEQFF. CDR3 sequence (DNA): TGTGCCAGCAGCTCATCCATACTCCGGGGCAATGAGCAGTTCTTC.

This chain's CDR3 is CASSLQGASYEQYV. As DNA, the CDR3 is TGTGCCAGCAGCTTGCAGGGGGCGTCCTACGAGCAGTACGTC. The chain employs TRBV5-4 and TRBJ2-7; 8 bases line up with TRBD1. Germline CDR1 is SGHNT and CDR2 is YYREEE (reference sequence). The CDR3 consists of 14 residues. The trim removed 1 base at V and 1 base at J, leaving 1 base unmatched.

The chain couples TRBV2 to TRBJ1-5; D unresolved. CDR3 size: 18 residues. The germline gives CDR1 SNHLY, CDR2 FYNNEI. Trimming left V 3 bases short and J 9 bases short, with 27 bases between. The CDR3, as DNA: TGTGCCAGCAGTGATAGTCTCTTCGGGAGCCGCCCTCGGTGGCCCCAGCATTTT. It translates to CASSDSLFGSRPRWPQHF.

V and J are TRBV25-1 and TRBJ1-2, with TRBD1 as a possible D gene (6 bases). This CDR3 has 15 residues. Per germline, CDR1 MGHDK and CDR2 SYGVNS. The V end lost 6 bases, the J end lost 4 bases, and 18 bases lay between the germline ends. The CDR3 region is CASSPMGAKRYGYTF. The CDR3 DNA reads TGTGCCAGCAGCCCCATGGGGGCCAAACGCTATGGCTACACCTTC.

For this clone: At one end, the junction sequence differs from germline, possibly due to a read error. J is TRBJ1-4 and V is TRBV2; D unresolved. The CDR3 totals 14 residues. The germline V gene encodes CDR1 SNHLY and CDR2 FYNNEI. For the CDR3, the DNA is TGTGCCAGCAGCGCCGGGCGGACTAGTGAAAAACTGTTTTTT. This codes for CASSAGRTSEKLFF.

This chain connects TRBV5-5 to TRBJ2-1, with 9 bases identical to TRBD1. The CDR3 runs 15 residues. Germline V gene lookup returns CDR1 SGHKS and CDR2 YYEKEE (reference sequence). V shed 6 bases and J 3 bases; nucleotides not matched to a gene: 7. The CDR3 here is CASKGRQGDYNEQFF. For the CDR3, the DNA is TGTGCCAGCAAAGGTCGACAGGGGGACTACAATGAGCAGTTCTTC.

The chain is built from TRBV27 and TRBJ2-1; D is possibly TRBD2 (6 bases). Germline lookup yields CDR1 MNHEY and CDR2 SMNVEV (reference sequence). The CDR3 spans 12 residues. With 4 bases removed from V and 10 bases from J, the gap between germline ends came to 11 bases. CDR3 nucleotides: TGTGCCAGCAGTTCAAGGGCGGGGGAGCAGTTCTTC. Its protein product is CASSSRAGEQFF.